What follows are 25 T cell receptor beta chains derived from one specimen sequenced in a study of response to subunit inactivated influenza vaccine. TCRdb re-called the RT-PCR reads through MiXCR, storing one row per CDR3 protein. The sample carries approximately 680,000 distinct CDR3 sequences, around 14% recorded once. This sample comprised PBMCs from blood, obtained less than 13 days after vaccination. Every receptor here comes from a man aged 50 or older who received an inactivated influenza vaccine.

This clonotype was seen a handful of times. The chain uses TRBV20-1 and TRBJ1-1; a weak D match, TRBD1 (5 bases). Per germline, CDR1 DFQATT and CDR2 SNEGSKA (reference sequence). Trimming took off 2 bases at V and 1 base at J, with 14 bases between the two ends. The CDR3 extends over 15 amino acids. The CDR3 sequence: CSARQPSGWNTEAFF. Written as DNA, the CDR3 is TGCAGTGCTAGACAACCATCAGGGTGGAACACTGAAGCTTTCTTT.

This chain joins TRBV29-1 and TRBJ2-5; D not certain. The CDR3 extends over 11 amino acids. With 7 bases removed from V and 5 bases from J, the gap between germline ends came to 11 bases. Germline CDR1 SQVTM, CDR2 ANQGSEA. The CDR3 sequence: CSGILGETQYF. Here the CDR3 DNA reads TGCAGCGGGATCCTGGGGGAGACCCAGTACTTC. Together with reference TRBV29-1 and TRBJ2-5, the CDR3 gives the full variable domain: SAVISQKPSRDICQRGTSLTIQCQVDSQVTMMFWYRQQPGQSLTLIATANQGSEATYESGFVIDKFPISRPNLTFSTLTVSNMSPEDSSIYLCSGILGETQYFGPGTRLLVL.

CDR3 region: CASSEYRGSNYGYTF. As DNA, the CDR3 is TGTGCCAGCAGTGAGTACAGGGGCTCGAACTATGGCTACACCTTC. V is TRBV6-4 and J is TRBJ1-2; 7 nucleotides match TRBD1. This CDR3 comprises 15 residues. Losses at the gene ends were 3 bases for V and 2 bases for J; bases not matched to a gene: 6. CDR1 is MRHNA, CDR2 SNTAGT, per germline.

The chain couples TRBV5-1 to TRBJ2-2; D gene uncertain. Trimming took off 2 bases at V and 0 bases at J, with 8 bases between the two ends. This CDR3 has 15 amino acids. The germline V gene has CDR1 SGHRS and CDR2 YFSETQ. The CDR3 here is CASSLKDANTGELFF. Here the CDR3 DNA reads TGCGCCAGCAGCTTAAAGGACGCGAACACCGGGGAGCTGTTTTTT. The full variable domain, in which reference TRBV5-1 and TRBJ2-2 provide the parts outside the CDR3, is KAGVTQTPRYLIKTRGQQVTLSCSPISGHRSVSWYQQTPGQGLQFLFEYFSETQRNKGNFPGRFSGRQFSNSRSEMNVSTLELGDSALYLCASSLKDANTGELFFGEGSRLTVL.

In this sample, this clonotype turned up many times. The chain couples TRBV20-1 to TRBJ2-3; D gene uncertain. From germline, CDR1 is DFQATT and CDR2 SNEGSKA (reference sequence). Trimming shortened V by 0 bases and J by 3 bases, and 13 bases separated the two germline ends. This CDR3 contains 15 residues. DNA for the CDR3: TGCAGTGCTAGAGATCGGGTAGCTGGGACAGATACGCAGTATTTT. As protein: CSARDRVAGTDTQYF.

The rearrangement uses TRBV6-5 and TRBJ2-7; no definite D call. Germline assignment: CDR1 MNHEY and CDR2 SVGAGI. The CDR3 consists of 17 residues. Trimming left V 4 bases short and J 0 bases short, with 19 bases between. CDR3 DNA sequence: TGTGCCAGCAGTTTAGGACCTACTCAACTCGGCTCCTACGAGCAGTACTTC. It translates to CASSLGPTQLGSYEQYF.

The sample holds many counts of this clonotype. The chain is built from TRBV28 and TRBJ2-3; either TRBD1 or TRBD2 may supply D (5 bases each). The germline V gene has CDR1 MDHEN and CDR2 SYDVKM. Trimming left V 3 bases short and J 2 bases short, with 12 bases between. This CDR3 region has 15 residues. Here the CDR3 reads CASSFGTKLTDTQYF. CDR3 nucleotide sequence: TGTGCCAGCAGTTTCGGGACCAAACTCACAGATACGCAGTATTTT. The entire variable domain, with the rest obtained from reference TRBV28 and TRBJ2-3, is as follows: DVKVTQSSRYLVKRTGEKVFLECVQDMDHENMFWYRQDPGLGLRLIYFSYDVKMKEKGDIPEGYSVSREKKERFSLILESASTNQTSMYLCASSFGTKLTDTQYFGPGTRLTVL.

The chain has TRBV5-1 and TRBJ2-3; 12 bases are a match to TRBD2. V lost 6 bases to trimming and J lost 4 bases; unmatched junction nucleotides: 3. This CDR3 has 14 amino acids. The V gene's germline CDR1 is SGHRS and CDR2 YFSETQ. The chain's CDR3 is CASTGLAGSDTQYF. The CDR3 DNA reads TGCGCCAGCACCGGACTAGCGGGGTCAGATACGCAGTATTTT. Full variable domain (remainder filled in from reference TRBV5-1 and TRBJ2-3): KAGVTQTPRYLIKTRGQQVTLSCSPISGHRSVSWYQQTPGQGLQFLFEYFSETQRNKGNFPGRFSGRQFSNSRSEMNVSTLELGDSALYLCASTGLAGSDTQYFGPGTRLTVL.

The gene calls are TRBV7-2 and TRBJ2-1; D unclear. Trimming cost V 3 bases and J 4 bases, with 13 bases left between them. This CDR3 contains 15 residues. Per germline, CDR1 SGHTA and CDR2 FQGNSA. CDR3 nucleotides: TGTGCCAGCAGCTTGATTCACAGCCCTTACAATGAGCAGTTCTTC. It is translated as CASSLIHSPYNEQFF. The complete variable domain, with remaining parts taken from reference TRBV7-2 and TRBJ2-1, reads GAGVSQSPSNKVTEKGKDVELRCDPISGHTALYWYRQSLGQGLEFLIYFQGNSAPDKSGLPSDRFSAERTGGSVSTLTIQRTQQEDSAVYLCASSLIHSPYNEQFFGPGTRLTVL.

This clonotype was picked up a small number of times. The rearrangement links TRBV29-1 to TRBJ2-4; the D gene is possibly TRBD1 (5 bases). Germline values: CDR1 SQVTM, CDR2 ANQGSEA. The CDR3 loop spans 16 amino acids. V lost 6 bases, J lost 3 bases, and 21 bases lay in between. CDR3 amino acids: CSVSFGQGLGKNIQYF. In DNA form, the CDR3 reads TGCAGCGTGAGCTTTGGGCAGGGTCTTGGCAAAAACATTCAGTACTTC. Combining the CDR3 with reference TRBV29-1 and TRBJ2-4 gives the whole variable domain SAVISQKPSRDICQRGTSLTIQCQVDSQVTMMFWYRQQPGQSLTLIATANQGSEATYESGFVIDKFPISRPNLTFSTLTVSNMSPEDSSIYLCSVSFGQGLGKNIQYFGAGTRLSVL.

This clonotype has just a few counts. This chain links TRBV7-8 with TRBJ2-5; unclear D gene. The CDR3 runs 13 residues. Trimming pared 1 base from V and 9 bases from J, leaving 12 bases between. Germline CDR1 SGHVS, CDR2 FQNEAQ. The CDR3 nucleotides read TGTGCCAGCAGCTTAGGGTACGGTTGGGCCCAGTACTTC. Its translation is CASSLGYGWAQYF.

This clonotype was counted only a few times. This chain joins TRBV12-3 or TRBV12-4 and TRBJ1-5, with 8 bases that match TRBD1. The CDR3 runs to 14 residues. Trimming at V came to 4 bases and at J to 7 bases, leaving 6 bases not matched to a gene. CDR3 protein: CASSSPGQGQPQHF. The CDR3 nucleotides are TGTGCCAGCAGTTCTCCTGGACAGGGCCAGCCCCAGCATTTT.

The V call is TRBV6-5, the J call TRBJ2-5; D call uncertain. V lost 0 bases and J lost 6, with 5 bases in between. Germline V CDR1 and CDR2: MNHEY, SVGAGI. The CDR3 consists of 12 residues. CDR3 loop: CASSYSLQTQYF. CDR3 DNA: TGTGCCAGCAGTTACTCGCTCCAGACCCAGTACTTC.

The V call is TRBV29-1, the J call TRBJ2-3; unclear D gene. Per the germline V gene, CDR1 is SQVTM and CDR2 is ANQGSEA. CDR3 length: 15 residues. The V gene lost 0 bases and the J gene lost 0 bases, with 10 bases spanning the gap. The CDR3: CSVEDPTDSTDTQYF. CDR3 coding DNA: TGCAGCGTTGAAGATCCCACAGATAGCACAGATACGCAGTATTTT.

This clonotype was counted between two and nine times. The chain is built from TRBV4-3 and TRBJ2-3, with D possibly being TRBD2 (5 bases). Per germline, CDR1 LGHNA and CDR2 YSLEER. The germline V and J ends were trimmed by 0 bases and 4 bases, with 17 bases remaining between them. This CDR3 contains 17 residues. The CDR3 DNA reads TGCGCCAGCAGCCAAGATCCCACGAGCGGCTTCCCAGATACGCAGTATTTT. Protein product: CASSQDPTSGFPDTQYF.

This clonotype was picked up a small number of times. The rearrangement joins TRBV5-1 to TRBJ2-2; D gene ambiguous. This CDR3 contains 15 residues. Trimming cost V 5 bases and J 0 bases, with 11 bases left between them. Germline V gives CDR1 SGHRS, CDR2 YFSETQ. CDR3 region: CASRVGNSNTGELFF. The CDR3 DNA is TGCGCCAGCAGGGTTGGGAATTCGAACACCGGGGAGCTGTTTTTT.

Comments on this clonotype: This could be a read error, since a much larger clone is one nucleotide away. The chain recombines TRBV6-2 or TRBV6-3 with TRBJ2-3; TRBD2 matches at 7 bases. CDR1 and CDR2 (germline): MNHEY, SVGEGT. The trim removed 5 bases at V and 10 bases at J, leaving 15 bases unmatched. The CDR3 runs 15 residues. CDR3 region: CASSPLGLSKASQYF. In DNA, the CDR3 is TGTGCCAGCAGTCCCTTGGGACTATCGAAGGCTTCGCAGTATTTT.

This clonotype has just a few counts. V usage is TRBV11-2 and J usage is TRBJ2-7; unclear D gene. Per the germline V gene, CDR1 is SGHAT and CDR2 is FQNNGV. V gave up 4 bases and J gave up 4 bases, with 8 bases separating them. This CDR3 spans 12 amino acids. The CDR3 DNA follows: TGTGCCAGCAGCTCACTGGTTTACGAGCAGTACTTC. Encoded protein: CASSSLVYEQYF.

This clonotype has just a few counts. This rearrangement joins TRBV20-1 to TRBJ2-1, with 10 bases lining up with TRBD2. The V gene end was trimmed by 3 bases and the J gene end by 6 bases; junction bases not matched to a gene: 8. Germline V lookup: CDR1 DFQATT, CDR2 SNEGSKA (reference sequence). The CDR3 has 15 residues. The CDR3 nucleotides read TGCAGTGCTAGGTGGCTAGCGGGAGTCTCCAATGAGCAGTTCTTC. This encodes CSARWLAGVSNEQFF.

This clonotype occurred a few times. The CDR3 loop reads CSAPGLAVPDTQYF. The CDR3 coding sequence is TGCAGTGCCCCGGGACTAGCTGTGCCAGATACGCAGTATTTT. The chain is built from TRBV20-1 and TRBJ2-3; 9 nucleotides agree with TRBD2. Trimming removed 6 bases from V and 4 bases from J; junction bases left unmatched: 8. The CDR3 covers 14 residues. CDR1 and CDR2 from the germline V gene are DFQATT and SNEGSKA (reference sequence).

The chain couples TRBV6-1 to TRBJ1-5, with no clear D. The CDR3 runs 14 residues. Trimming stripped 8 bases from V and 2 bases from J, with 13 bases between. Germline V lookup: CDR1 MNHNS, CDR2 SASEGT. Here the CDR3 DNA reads TGTGCCAGCTGCCCCATGGCCGGCAATCAGCCCCAGCATTTT. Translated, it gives CASCPMAGNQPQHF.

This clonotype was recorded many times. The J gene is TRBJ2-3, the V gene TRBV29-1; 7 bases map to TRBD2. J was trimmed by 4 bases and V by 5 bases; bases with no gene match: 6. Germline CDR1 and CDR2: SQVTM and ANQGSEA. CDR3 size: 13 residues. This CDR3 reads CSVSRGGPDTQYF. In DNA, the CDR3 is TGCAGCGTTAGTCGGGGAGGGCCAGATACGCAGTATTTT.

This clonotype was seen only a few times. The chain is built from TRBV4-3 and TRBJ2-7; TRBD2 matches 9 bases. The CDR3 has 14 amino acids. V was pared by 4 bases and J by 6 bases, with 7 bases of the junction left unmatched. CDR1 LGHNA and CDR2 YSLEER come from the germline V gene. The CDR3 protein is CASSLSGGGSEQYF. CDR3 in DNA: TGCGCCAGCAGCCTTAGCGGGGGAGGTAGCGAGCAGTACTTC.

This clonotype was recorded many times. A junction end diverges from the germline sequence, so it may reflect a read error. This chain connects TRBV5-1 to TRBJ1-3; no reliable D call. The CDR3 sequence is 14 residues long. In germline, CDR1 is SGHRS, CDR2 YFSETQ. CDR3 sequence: CASSPDSSGNTIYF. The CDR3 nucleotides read TGTGCCAGCAGTCCAGATTCCTCTGGAAACACCATATATTTT.

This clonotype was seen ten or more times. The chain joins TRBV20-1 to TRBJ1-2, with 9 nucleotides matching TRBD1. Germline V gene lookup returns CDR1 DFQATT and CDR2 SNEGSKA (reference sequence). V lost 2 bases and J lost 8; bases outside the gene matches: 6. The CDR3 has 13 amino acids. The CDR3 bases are TGCAGTGCTAGACACACAGGGGGCCACGGCTACACCTTC. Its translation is CSARHTGGHGYTF.